This T cell receptor (beta chain) was sequenced during a study of radiotherapy plus CTLA-4 blockade in lung cancer. Study details: An objective response was seen in 15% to 20% of patients, and disease control in roughly 28%.

Remarks on this clone: Antigen specificity is unknown.

Study-level findings and limits: With interferon-beta, early dynamics of blood T cell clones were reported to best predict response. Expansion of tumor-derived TCR clones was observed in blood after radiotherapy plus ipilimumab.

The table came from immunoSEQ multiplex PCR; TCRdb's copy has only in-frame clones and leaves some out. The table lists roughly 110,000 clones, more than 75% of them singletons. V lost 5 bases, J lost 0 bases, and 15 bases lay in between. Germline loops: CDR1 SGHTA, CDR2 FQGNSA. The CDR3 spans 16 residues. Patients in the study, people with chemo-refractory metastatic non-small-cell lung cancer, received focal radiation plus ipilimumab CTLA-4 blockade. This receptor was obtained from a human donor with non-small cell lung cancer that progressed on radiotherapy plus ipilimumab. Some clones in this sample may be carry-over from other donors' samples. The chain is built from TRBV7-2 and TRBJ2-3; D uncertain. The sample consisted of peripheral blood, taken from a patient treated with radiotherapy plus ipilimumab. This chain's CDR3 is CASSLRHGRSTDTQYF. Written as DNA, the CDR3 is TGTGCCAGCAGCCTCCGGCATGGGCGTAGCACAGATACGCAGTATTTT.